Presented here are 8 T cell receptor beta chains from one specimen sequenced in a study of T cell responses to AZD1222 COVID-19 vaccine (dated by TCRdb to the early 2020s). According to the study, the label for this sample's time point signals: baseline before first vaccination. Libraries were constructed by the immunoSEQ multiplex PCR assay. Drawn from immuneACCESS, this table holds only the in-frame rearrangements with V and J called that TCRdb kept. Clones are partly lost; checked studies trace under half to an unresolved V gene and leave the rest unexplained. This sample gives more than 95,000 clones in total; around 76% of them show up just once. The top ten clonotypes cover more than 4.5% of the sample. Sequenced here: peripheral blood, sampled on day 0 of AZD1222 vaccination. The receptor source for this set is an adult in good health.

This sequence joins TRBV5-1 and TRBJ1-2, with TRBD1 matching 7 bases. CDR1 SGHRS and CDR2 YFSETQ come from the germline V gene. This CDR3 contains 14 residues. Trimming removed 3 bases from V and 2 bases from J; junction bases left unmatched: 4. Here the CDR3 reads CASSWETGNYGYTF. The CDR3 region has the DNA TGCGCCAGCAGCTGGGAGACAGGGAACTATGGCTACACCTTC.

The chain has TRBV6-6 and TRBJ2-5; 7 bases fit TRBD2. The CDR3 spans 17 residues. CDR1 and CDR2 (germline): MNHNY, SVGAGI (reference sequence). J gave up 1 base and V 5 bases, and 13 bases lay outside the gene matches. The CDR3 DNA reads as TGTGCCAGCAGTCCCCTATGGACTAGGTCCCCCCAAGAGACCCAGTACTTC. It encodes CASSPLWTRSPQETQYF.

This rearrangement joins TRBV14 to TRBJ1-1, with D tentatively TRBD1 (6 bases). The CDR3 has 16 amino acids. Germline-derived CDR1 and CDR2 are SGHDN and FVKESK. Trimming shortened V by 2 bases and J by 1 base, and 14 bases separated the two germline ends. The CDR3 here is CASSQLPGQSNTEAFF. In nucleotides, the CDR3 is TGTGCCAGCAGCCAACTACCGGGACAATCGAACACTGAAGCTTTCTTT.

The CDR3 nucleotides are TGTGCCAGCAGCACCCGGACAGTTTCCAATGGCTACACCTTC. This encodes CASSTRTVSNGYTF. The chain couples TRBV7-2 to TRBJ1-2; weak D call: TRBD1 (6 bases). Trimming cost V 5 bases and J 6 bases, with 16 bases left between them. The CDR3 runs to 14 residues. The V gene's germline CDR1 is SGHTA and CDR2 FQGNSA.

The chain combines TRBV24-1 with TRBJ2-1, with D unresolved. This CDR3 has 12 amino acids. With 3 bases removed from V and 6 bases from J, the gap between germline ends came to 5 bases. The germline gives CDR1 KGHDR, CDR2 SFDVKD. The CDR3 loop reads CATSDPGNEQFF. The CDR3 DNA reads as TGTGCCACCAGTGATCCAGGCAATGAGCAGTTCTTC.

V and J are TRBV27 and TRBJ1-2, with D possibly TRBD1 on 5 matching bases. Germline CDR1 reads MNHEY; CDR2 reads SMNVEV (reference sequence). Trimming left V 0 bases short and J 3 bases short, with 11 bases between. The CDR3 runs to 15 residues. CDR3: CASSLSPGEHYGYTF. CDR3 DNA sequence: TGTGCCAGCAGTTTATCGCCGGGGGAGCACTATGGCTACACCTTC.

The chain carries TRBV4-3 and TRBJ2-3; the D gene is possibly TRBD2 (6 bases). Deletions cut 1 base from V and 3 bases from J, with 11 bases between. The CDR3 covers 15 residues. Per the germline V gene, CDR1 is LGHNA and CDR2 is YSLEER. The DNA of the CDR3 is TGCGCCAGCAGCCAAGGTTGGAGGGGTACAGATACGCAGTATTTT. It translates to CASSQGWRGTDTQYF.

About this clone itself: The same CDR3 can be traced to other DNA sequences in this sample. CDR3 in DNA: TGCGCCAGCAGCCAGGAAGGGAGGACAAGCTCCTACAATGAGCAGTTCTTC. Protein: CASSQEGRTSSYNEQFF. J is TRBJ2-1 and V is TRBV4-3; tentative D call: TRBD2 (6 bases). The V end lost 3 bases, the J end lost 0 bases, and 15 bases lay between the germline ends. The CDR3 is 17 residues long. CDR1 LGHNA and CDR2 YSLEER come from the germline V gene.